The 5 T cell receptor beta chains listed next were all sequenced from one sample in a study of blood T cell repertoires in COVID-19. Clones were read by immunoSEQ multiplex PCR, and TCRdb kept only the in-frame ones, dropping some. The table has a few hundred thousand clones, about nine tenths seen once. Input material: peripheral blood. The source is a man in his fifties or sixties with acute or convalescent COVID-19.

The table lists this clone with a count of one. The V gene is TRBV6-1, the J gene TRBJ1-5; D perhaps matches TRBD1 (5 bases). This CDR3 has 15 amino acids. CDR1 is MNHNS, CDR2 SASEGT, per germline. The V end was cut by 3 bases, the J end by 6 bases, with 15 bases between. CDR3 protein: CASSEGREGSQPQHF. The CDR3 DNA reads TGTGCCAGCAGTGAGGGCAGGGAGGGGTCTCAGCCCCAGCATTTT.

The chain recombines TRBV6-5 with TRBJ1-6; 7 nucleotides line up with TRBD1. The CDR3 extends over 16 amino acids. The ends lost 2 bases at V and 5 bases at J; junction bases unmatched: 6. Germline values: CDR1 MNHEY, CDR2 SVGAGI. Here the CDR3 DNA reads TGTGCCAGCAGTTACCAGGACAGGCGGGATAATTCACCCCTCCACTTT. Amino acid sequence: CASSYQDRRDNSPLHF.

V gene TRBV9 combines with J gene TRBJ1-1; 9 bases agree with TRBD1. Germline V gives CDR1 SGDLS, CDR2 YYNGEE. The CDR3 is 15 amino acids. Trimming took 2 bases from V and 1 from J; bases not matched to a gene: 3. CDR3 in amino acids: CASSVRTGENTEAFF. In DNA, the CDR3 is TGTGCCAGCAGCGTCAGGACAGGGGAGAACACTGAAGCTTTCTTT.

The V call is TRBV5-1, the J call TRBJ1-4; 8 bases map to TRBD1. This CDR3 comprises 17 residues. Losses at the gene ends were 0 bases for V and 4 bases for J; bases not matched to a gene: 8. Germline V gene data show CDR1 as SGHRS and CDR2 as YFSETQ. The CDR3 here is CASSLGGQGGGNEKLFF. CDR3 DNA: TGCGCCAGCAGCTTGGGAGGACAGGGAGGTGGTAATGAAAAACTGTTTTTT.

The chain carries TRBV6-1 and TRBJ2-4; perhaps TRBD2 as D (6 bases). V shed 5 bases and J shed 6 bases, with 14 bases lying between them. The V gene's germline CDR1 is MNHNS and CDR2 SASEGT. The CDR3 covers 14 residues. CDR3 residues: CASSSTSESNIQYF. The CDR3 region has the DNA TGTGCCAGCAGTTCGACTAGTGAGTCAAACATTCAGTACTTC.